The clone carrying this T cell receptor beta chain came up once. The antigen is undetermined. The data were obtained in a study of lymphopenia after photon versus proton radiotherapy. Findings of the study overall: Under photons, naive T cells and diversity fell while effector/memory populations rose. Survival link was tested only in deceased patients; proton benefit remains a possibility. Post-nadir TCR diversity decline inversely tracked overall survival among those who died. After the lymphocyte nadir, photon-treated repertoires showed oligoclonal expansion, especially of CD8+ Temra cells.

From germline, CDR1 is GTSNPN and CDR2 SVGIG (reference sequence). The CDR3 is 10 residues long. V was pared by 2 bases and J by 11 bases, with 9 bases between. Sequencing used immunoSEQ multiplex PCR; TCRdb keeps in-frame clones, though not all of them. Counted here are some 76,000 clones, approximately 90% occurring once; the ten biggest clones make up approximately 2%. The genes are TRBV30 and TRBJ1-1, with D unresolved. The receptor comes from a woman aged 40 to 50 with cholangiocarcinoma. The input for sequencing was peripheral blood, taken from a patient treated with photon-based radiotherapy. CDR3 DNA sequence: TGTGCCTGGAGTATGGGGAGGGCTTTCTTT. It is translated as CAWSMGRAFF. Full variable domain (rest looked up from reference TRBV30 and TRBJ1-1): SQTIHQWPATLVQPVGSPLSLECTVEGTSNPNLYWYRQAAGRGLQLLFYSVGIGQISSEVPQNLSASRPQDRQFILSSKKLLLSDSGFYLCAWSMGRAFFGQGTRLTVV.